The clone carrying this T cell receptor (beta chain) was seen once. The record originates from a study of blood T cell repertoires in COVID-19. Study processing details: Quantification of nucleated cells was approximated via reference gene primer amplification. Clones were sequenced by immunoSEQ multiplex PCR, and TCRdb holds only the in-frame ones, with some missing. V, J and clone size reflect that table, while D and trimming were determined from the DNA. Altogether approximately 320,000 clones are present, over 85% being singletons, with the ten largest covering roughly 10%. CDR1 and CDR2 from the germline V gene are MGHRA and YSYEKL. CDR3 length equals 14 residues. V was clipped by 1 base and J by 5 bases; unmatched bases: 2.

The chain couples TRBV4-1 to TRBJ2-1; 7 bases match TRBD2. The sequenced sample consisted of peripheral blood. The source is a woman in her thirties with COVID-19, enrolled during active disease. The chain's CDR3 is CASSQAGGNNEQFF. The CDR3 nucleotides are TGCGCCAGCAGCCAAGCCGGGGGGAACAATGAGCAGTTCTTC.